Given below is one TCR beta chain in context. Antigen specificity is unknown. The sample belongs to a study of cytomegalovirus exposure and HLA in healthy donors. Researchers ran the PCR with 60 Vbeta and 13 Jbeta primers. The data were produced by immunoSEQ multiplex PCR, yet TCRdb's version contains in-frame clones alone and is incomplete. The sample yields 150,000 to 200,000 clones, 68% seen once. V trimming: 5 bases; J trimming: 5 bases; junction bases outside the gene matches: 10. The CDR3 loop spans 15 amino acids. Germline-derived CDR1 and CDR2 are SGHVS and FQNEAQ. Study-level results: In a later analysis, CMV-associated beta chains were mostly HLA-associated, it appeared.

At sampling all donors were nominally healthy, likely with unrecorded immune exposures. The chain has TRBV7-8 and TRBJ1-2, with 8 bases aligning to TRBD1. The clonotype originates from a woman in her thirties or forties in good health and CMV-seropositive. The sequenced material came from PBMCs. The CDR3 sequence is CASSVIRGPMYGYTF. The CDR3 nucleotides read TGTGCCAGCAGCGTAATCAGGGGGCCAATGTATGGCTACACCTTC.